This record covers a single T cell receptor beta chain. The antigen is undetermined. This entry is derived from a study of blood T cells in healthy people across ages. Study-wide background: There was about one barcoded beta molecule captured by template switching per two T cells. Points from the study as a whole: In older individuals, TCR beta diversity per million T cells was lower, falling roughly linearly with age. Leaving the PBMCs unsorted stopped any conclusive comparison of naive versus antigen-experienced cells.

V lost 7 bases to trimming and J lost 5 bases; unmatched junction nucleotides: 5. Germline values: CDR1 MNHNS, CDR2 SASEGT. The CDR3 loop spans 13 amino acids. Primers used in a second PCR of roughly 6 to 11 cycles were a sample-barcoded 5' primer and a J-beta primer mix. TCRdb recomputed calls from the 5' RACE reads with MiXCR, one row per CDR3 protein. The sample shows about 290,000 distinct CDR3 sequences, roughly a quarter of them seen only once. The sample comprised blood. This TCR was sampled from a woman in her sixties or seventies in good health. The J gene is TRBJ1-5, the V gene TRBV6-1, with 7 bases identical to TRBD1. The CDR3 bases are TGTGCCAGCATAGCAGGGGGTCATCAGCCCCAGCATTTT. Residues: CASIAGGHQPQHF.